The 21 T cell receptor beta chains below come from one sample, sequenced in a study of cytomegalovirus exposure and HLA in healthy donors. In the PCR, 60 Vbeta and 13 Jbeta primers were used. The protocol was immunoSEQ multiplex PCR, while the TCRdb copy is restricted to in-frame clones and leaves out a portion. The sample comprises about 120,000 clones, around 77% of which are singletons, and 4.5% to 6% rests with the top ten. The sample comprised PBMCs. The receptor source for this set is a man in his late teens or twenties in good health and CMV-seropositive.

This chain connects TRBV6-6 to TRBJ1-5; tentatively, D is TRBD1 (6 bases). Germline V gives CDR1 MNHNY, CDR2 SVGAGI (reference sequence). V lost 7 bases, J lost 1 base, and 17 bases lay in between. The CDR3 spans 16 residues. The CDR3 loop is CASTVGAFRSNQPQHF. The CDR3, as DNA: TGTGCCAGCACCGTGGGGGCCTTCAGAAGCAATCAGCCCCAGCATTTT.

The CDR3 sequence: CASSRDINYGYTF. The CDR3 coding sequence is TGTGCCAGCAGCCGGGACATTAACTATGGCTACACCTTC. The V call is TRBV2, the J call TRBJ1-2, with D perhaps TRBD1 (6 bases). CDR1 and CDR2 (germline): SNHLY, FYNNEI. The V and J ends lost 6 bases and 1 base respectively, with 9 bases between them. This CDR3 spans 13 amino acids.

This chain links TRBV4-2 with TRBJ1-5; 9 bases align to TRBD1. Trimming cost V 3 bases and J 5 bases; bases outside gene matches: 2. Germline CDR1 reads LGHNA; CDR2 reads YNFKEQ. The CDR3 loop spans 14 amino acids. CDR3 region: CASSHTGGDQPQHF. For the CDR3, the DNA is TGTGCCAGCAGCCACACAGGGGGCGATCAGCCCCAGCATTTT.

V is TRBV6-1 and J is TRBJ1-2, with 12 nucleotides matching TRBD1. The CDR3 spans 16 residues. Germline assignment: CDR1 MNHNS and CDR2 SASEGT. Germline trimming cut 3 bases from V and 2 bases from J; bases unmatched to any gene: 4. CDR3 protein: CASSEIGTGGNYGYTF. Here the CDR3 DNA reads TGTGCCAGCAGTGAGATCGGGACAGGGGGCAACTATGGCTACACCTTC.

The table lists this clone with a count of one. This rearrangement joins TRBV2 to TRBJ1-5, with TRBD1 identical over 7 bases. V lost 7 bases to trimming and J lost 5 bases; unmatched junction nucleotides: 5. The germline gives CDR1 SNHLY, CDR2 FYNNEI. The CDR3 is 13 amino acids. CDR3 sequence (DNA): TGTGCCAGCACCTCTGACAGGGATCAGCCCCAGCATTTT. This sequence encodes CASTSDRDQPQHF.

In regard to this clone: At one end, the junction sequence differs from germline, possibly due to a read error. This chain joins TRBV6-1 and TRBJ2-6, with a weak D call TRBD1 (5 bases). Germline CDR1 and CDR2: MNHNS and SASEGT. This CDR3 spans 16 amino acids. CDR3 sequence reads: CASSELLRSGANGLTF. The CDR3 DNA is TGTGCCAGCAGTGAATTACTCCGCTCTGGGGCCAACGGCCTGACTTTC.

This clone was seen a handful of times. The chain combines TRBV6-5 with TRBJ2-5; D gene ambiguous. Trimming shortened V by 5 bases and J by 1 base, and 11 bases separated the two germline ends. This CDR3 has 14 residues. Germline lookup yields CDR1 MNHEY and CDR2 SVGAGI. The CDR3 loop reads CASSPGQAQETQYF. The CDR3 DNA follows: TGTGCCAGCAGTCCCGGTCAGGCCCAAGAGACCCAGTACTTC.

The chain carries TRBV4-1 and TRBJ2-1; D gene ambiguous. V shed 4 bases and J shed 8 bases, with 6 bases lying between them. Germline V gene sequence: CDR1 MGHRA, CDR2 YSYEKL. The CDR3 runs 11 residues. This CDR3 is CASSPFYEQFF. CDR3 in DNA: TGCGCCAGCAGCCCCTTTTATGAGCAGTTCTTC.

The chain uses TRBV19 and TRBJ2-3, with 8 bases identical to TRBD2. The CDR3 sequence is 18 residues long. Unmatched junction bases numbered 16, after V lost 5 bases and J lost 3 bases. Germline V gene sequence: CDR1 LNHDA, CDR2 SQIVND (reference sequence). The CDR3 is CASSGPFSTSADTDTQYF. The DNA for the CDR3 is TGTGCCAGTAGTGGTCCGTTTTCGACTAGCGCGGATACAGATACGCAGTATTTT.

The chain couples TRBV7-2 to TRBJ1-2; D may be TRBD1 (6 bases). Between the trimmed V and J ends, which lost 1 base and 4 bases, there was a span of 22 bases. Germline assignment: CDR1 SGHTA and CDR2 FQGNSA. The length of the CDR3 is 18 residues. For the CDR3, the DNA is TGTGCCAGCAGCTTAGGGCTCCGGACACAGGGTAGGGCCTATGGCTACACCTTC. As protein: CASSLGLRTQGRAYGYTF.

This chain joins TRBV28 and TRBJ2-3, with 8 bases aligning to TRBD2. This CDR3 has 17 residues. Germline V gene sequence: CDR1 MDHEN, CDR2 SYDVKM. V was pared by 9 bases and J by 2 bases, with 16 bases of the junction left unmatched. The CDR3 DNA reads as TGTGCCAGTTACTCCTTAGGACTAGCTTCAACCACAGATACGCAGTATTTT. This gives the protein CASYSLGLASTTDTQYF.

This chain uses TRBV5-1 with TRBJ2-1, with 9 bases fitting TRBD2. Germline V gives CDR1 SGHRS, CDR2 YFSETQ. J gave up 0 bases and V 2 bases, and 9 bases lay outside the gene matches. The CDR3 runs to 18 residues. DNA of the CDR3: TGCGCCAGCAGCTTTGGGACTAGCTCCGGAAGCTCCTACAATGAGCAGTTCTTC. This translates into CASSFGTSSGSSYNEQFF.

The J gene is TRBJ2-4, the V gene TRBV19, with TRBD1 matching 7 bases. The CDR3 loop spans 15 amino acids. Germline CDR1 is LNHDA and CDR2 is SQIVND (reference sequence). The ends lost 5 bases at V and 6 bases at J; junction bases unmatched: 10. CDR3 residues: CASSPRQGRGNIQYF. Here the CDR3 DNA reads TGTGCCAGTAGTCCCCGACAGGGACGGGGAAACATTCAGTACTTC.

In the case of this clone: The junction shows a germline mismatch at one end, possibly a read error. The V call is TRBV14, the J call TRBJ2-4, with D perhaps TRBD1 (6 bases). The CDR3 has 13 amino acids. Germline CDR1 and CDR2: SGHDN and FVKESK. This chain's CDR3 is CASTVQGTNSQYF. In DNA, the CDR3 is TGTGCCAGCACTGTACAGGGTACGAACAGTCAGTACTTC.

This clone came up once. The CDR3 region has the DNA TGTGCCAGCAGCCACAATAGTGGGGGGAACACAGATACGCAGTATTTT. Its protein is CASSHNSGGNTDTQYF. V is TRBV11-2 and J is TRBJ2-3; perhaps TRBD2 as D (6 bases). Trimming took off 5 bases at V and 2 bases at J, with 17 bases between the two ends. The CDR3 is 16 amino acids. CDR1 is SGHAT and CDR2 is FQNNGV in the germline V gene.

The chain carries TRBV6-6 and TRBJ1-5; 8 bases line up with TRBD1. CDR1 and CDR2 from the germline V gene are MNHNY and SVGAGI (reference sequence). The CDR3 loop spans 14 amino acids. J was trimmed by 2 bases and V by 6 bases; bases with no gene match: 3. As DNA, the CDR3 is TGTGCCAGCAGGTCACAGGGGGGCAATCAGCCCCAGCATTTT. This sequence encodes CASRSQGGNQPQHF.

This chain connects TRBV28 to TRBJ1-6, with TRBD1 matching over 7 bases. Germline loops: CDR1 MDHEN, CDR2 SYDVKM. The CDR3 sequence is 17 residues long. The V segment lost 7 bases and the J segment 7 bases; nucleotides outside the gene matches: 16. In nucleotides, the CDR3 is TGTGCCAGCAACCTAATCTCGCTCGCAGGGGGAAATTCACCCCTCCACTTT. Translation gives CASNLISLAGGNSPLHF.

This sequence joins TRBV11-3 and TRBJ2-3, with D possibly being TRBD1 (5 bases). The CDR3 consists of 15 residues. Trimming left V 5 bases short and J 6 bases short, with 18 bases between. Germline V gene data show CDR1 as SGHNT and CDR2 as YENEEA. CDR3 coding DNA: TGTGCCAGCAGCCACGGGTTTCTCAAGGGGGATACGCAGTATTTT. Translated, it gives CASSHGFLKGDTQYF. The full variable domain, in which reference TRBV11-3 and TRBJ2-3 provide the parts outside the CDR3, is EAGVVQSPRYKIIEKKQPVAFWCNPISGHNTLYWYLQNLGQGPELLIRYENEEAVDDSQLPKDRFSAERLKGVDSTLKIQPAELGDSAVYLCASSHGFLKGDTQYFGPGTRLTVL.

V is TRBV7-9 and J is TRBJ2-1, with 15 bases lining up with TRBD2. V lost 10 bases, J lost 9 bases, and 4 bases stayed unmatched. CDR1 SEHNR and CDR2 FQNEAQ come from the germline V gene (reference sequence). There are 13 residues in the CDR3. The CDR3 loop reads CATGLAGGIEQFF. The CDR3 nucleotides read TGTGCCACCGGACTAGCGGGGGGGATTGAGCAGTTCTTC.

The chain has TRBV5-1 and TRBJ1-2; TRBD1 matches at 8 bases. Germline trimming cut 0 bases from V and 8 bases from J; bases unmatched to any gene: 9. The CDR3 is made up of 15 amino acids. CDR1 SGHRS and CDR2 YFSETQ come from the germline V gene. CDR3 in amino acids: CASSLDVRGLVGYTF. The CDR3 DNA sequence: TGCGCCAGCAGCTTGGACGTCAGGGGGCTGGTCGGCTACACCTTC.

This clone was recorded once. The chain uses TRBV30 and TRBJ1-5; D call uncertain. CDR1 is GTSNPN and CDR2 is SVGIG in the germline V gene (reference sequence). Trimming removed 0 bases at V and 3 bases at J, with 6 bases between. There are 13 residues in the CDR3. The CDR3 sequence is CAWSVRDNQPQHF. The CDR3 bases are TGTGCCTGGAGTGTACGGGACAATCAGCCCCAGCATTTT.